Below are 6 T cell receptor beta chains sequenced from a single sample in a study of blood T cells in healthy people across ages (dated by TCRdb to 2015 to 2017). Receptors were amplified or captured by 5' RACE. A second PCR of roughly 6 to 11 cycles was run with a J-beta primer mix and a sample-barcoded 5' primer. TCRdb trimmed the raw reads at Q25, called clones with MiXCR and kept productive beta chains. Every CDR3 protein is listed once, alongside the most common genes and DNA of its rows. Recorded for this sample are fewer than 2,000,000 distinct CDR3 sequences; 35% to 50% of them occurred a single time. 23% of the sample lies in the top ten. Sample: blood. Receptors were obtained from a human donor in good health.

This chain links TRBV30 with TRBJ1-5; D is perhaps TRBD1 (6 bases). This CDR3 is built from 16 residues. Germline CDR1 GTSNPN, CDR2 SVGIG (reference sequence). V lost 0 bases and J lost 3, with 15 bases in between. CDR3 DNA sequence: TGTGCCTGGAGTGTCGCCACAGGGACTTACAATCAGCCCCAGCATTTT. This translates into CAWSVATGTYNQPQHF.

This chain connects TRBV2 to TRBJ1-2; 12 bases agree with TRBD1. The CDR3 totals 17 residues. V lost 6 bases and J lost 4; bases outside the gene matches: 12. The V gene's germline CDR1 is SNHLY and CDR2 FYNNEI. The CDR3 DNA is TGTGCCAGCAGCTATACCTCCGGGACAGGGGGCCTCTATGGCTACACCTTC. Protein sequence: CASSYTSGTGGLYGYTF.

This clonotype was detected a few times. This chain uses TRBV4-3 with TRBJ2-1; D remains ambiguous. This CDR3 spans 13 amino acids. From germline, CDR1 is LGHNA and CDR2 YSLEER. Trimming took off 0 bases at V and 9 bases at J, with 9 bases between the two ends. As DNA, the CDR3 is TGCGCCAGCAGCCAAGATTCAGACGGTGAGCAGTTCTTC. Translating gives CASSQDSDGEQFF.

This clonotype was seen a few times. This chain connects TRBV12-3 or TRBV12-4 to TRBJ2-1, with D possibly matching TRBD1 (6 bases). The V end lost 5 bases, the J end lost 0 bases, and 11 bases lay between the germline ends. The CDR3 has 15 residues. The CDR3: CASSPGVASYNEQFF. In DNA, the CDR3 is TGTGCCAGCAGTCCAGGGGTAGCCTCCTACAATGAGCAGTTCTTC.

This chain connects TRBV27 to TRBJ2-4; D unresolved. There are 17 residues in the CDR3. CDR1 and CDR2 (germline): MNHEY, SMNVEV (reference sequence). The CDR3: CTTDITIDGVAKNIQYF. The CDR3 DNA reads TGTACCACCGATATCACTATAGACGGTGTAGCCAAAAACATTCAGTACTTC.

V usage is TRBV12-3 or TRBV12-4 and J usage is TRBJ2-7; 7 nucleotides agree with TRBD1. The CDR3 extends over 16 amino acids. V shed 5 bases, J shed 3 bases, and the junction held 13 bases outside the gene matches. This CDR3 reads CASSQAYTGQHYEQYF. In DNA form, the CDR3 reads TGTGCCAGCAGTCAAGCTTACACGGGACAGCACTACGAGCAGTACTTC.